The next 3 T cell receptor beta chains were all read from a single sample in a study of OX40 agonist ivuxolimab in advanced cancers. TCRdb's copy holds only in-frame clones and misses some; the assay was immunoSEQ multiplex PCR. Seen here are fewer than 70,000 clones, around 90% observed once, and the top ten hold about 0.82%. The sample here was CD4+ or CD8+ T cells sorted from blood, taken in a trial of the OX40 agonist ivuxolimab. These receptor sequences come from an adult with an advanced solid tumor such as melanoma, head and neck, liver or kidney cancer.

The chain is built from TRBV6-4 and TRBJ2-7; no firm D call. Germline V gene lookup returns CDR1 MRHNA and CDR2 SNTAGT. The CDR3 is made up of 12 amino acids. V lost 9 bases, J lost 2 bases, and 11 bases lay in between. The CDR3 nucleotides read TGTGCCAGTGAAGACCGGCCCTACGAGCAGTACTTC. Its protein product is CASEDRPYEQYF.

The gene calls are TRBV2 and TRBJ2-3, with TRBD2 matching 7 bases. The CDR3 length is 13 residues. Germline assignment: CDR1 SNHLY and CDR2 FYNNEI. The J segment lost 5 bases and the V segment lost 4 bases, leaving 3 bases of the junction unmatched. CDR3 DNA: TGTGCCAGCAGTGTAGGGACTATAGATACGCAGTATTTT. Translating it yields CASSVGTIDTQYF.

The CDR3 here is CASRQGGYSGNTIYF. CDR3 DNA sequence: TGTGCCAGCAGACAGGGCGGTTACTCTGGAAACACCATATATTTT. The chain carries TRBV6-1 and TRBJ1-3; D may be TRBD1 (6 bases). The germline V gene encodes CDR1 MNHNS and CDR2 SASEGT. Trimming pared 6 bases from V and 0 bases from J, leaving 12 bases between. The CDR3 spans 15 residues.